This T cell receptor beta chain was captured in a study of blood T cell repertoires in COVID-19. Across the study: Collection of acute and convalescent COVID-19 samples took place in the United States, Italy and Spain.

Libraries were prepared by immunoSEQ multiplex PCR; TCRdb keeps only in-frame clonotypes and omits some of them. The sample gives roughly 230,000 clones, just under 85% of which show up once; under 4.5% is in the top ten. The receptor was isolated from a man between 45 and 60 years old with acute or convalescent COVID-19. The sample was peripheral blood.

The CDR3, as DNA: TGTGCCACCAGTGATCGGTCCCGGGACAGGACCCAGTACTTC. Its translation: CATSDRSRDRTQYF. The chain links TRBV24-1 to TRBJ2-5; 7 bases match TRBD1. V shed 3 bases and J 7 bases; nucleotides not matched to a gene: 7. In germline, CDR1 is KGHDR, CDR2 SFDVKD. The CDR3 covers 14 residues.